Listed here are 4 T cell receptor beta chains from one sample, sequenced in a study of blood T cell repertoires in COVID-19. TCRdb's table, derived via immunoSEQ multiplex PCR, lists solely in-frame clones and lacks some. The sample yields 100,000 to 150,000 clones, roughly four fifths seen once. Source material: peripheral blood. The receptor source for this set is a man between 60 and 75 years old with acute or convalescent COVID-19.

The chain combines TRBV3-1 (or the pseudogene TRBV3-2) with TRBJ1-4; possibly TRBD1 for D (6 bases). V dropped 4 bases and J dropped 0 bases, with 6 bases sitting between them. CDR3 length: 14 residues. Germline V lookup: CDR1 LGHDT, CDR2 YNNKEL (reference sequence). Written as DNA, the CDR3 is TGTGCCAGCAGCCGACAGGCAACTAATGAAAAACTGTTTTTT. Residues: CASSRQATNEKLFF.

Note on this clone: The germline gene is not matched at one end of the junction; a read error may be the cause. The chain has TRBV7-2 and TRBJ2-5, with D tentatively TRBD2 (6 bases). CDR3 length: 15 residues. The germline gives CDR1 SGHTA, CDR2 FQGNSA. The CDR3 DNA follows: TGTGCCAGCACCTTATCGCGGACTAACCAAGAGACCCAGTACTTC. Protein sequence: CASTLSRTNQETQYF.

The chain employs TRBV10-1 and TRBJ2-7, with 8 bases identical to TRBD2. Trimming took 0 bases from V and 5 from J; bases not matched to a gene: 6. Germline-derived CDR1 and CDR2 are WNHNN and SYGVQD (reference sequence). The CDR3 is 15 amino acids. In nucleotides, the CDR3 is TGCGCCAGCAGTGAGTCATCGGGGGGGCCGAACGAGCAGTACTTC. Its translation: CASSESSGGPNEQYF.

The chain carries TRBV5-1 and TRBJ2-3, with 7 bases aligning to TRBD2. J lost 2 bases, V lost 9 bases, and 9 bases had no gene match. The CDR3 totals 14 residues. Germline V gene sequence: CDR1 SGHRS, CDR2 YFSETQ. This CDR3 reads CATADGGTTDTQYF. Written as DNA, the CDR3 is TGCGCCACCGCCGACGGGGGGACCACAGATACGCAGTATTTT.